This T cell receptor (beta chain) was sequenced during a study of Tregs in tolerant kidney transplant recipients. V lost 5 bases to trimming and J lost 7 bases, with 11 bases between them. CDR3 length equals 12 residues. The V gene's germline CDR1 is LNHDA and CDR2 SQIVND (reference sequence). TCRdb keeps only in-frame clones here, not all; method: immunoSEQ multiplex PCR. Among 9,500 to 12,000 clones, around 91% were seen once, and the ten largest hold 5.5% to 7%. Of note for this clone: Its target is unknown.

Source: Tregs from blood cultured with allogeneic cells, taken before the transplant. The chain combines TRBV19 with TRBJ1-2; D might be TRBD1 (5 bases). This TCR was sampled from a human patient who received a combined kidney and bone marrow transplant. This chain's CDR3 is CASSDDRAGYTF. The CDR3 region has the DNA TGTGCCAGTAGTGACGACAGAGCTGGCTACACCTTC.